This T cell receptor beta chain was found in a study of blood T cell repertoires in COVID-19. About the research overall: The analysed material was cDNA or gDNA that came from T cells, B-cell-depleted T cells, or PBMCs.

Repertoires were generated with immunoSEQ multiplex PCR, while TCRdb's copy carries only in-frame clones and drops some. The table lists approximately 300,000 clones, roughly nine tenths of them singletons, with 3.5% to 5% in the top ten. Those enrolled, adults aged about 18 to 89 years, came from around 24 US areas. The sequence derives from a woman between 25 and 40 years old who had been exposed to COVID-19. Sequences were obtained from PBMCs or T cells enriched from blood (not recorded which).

This chain's CDR3 is CASSSSGGLQETQYF. As DNA, the CDR3 is TGTGCCAGCAGCTCTAGCGGGGGCCTGCAAGAGACCCAGTACTTC. J is TRBJ2-5 and V is TRBV7-9; 10 bases are a match to TRBD2. Germline-derived CDR1 and CDR2 are SEHNR and FQNEAQ (reference sequence). The junction had 4 bases not matched to a gene; V was cut back by 4 bases and J by 2 bases. The CDR3 spans 15 residues.